A selection of T cell receptor beta chains follows, all from one sample in a study of blood T cell repertoires in COVID-19. Data came from immunoSEQ multiplex PCR; TCRdb stores just in-frame clones and leaves some out. The table lists about 70,000 clones, approximately 86% of them singletons. Material for sequencing was peripheral blood. The source is a man between 65 and 85 years old with active COVID-19. The CDR3 runs from the conserved cysteine through the conserved F or W. D genes are given only for firm matches. Only some rows state a clone size, as once, few, many or a class for expanded clones.

J gene: TRBJ2-2; D gene: TRBD2; clone size: .; V gene: TRBV5-1; CDR3 DNA: TGCGCCAGCAGCTATGAGCGCGGGAGAACGTCCGGGGAGCTGTTTTTT; CDR3 protein: CASSYERGRTSGELFF
J gene: TRBJ2-1; D gene: TRBD2; clone size: .; V gene: TRBV6-2/TRBV6-3; CDR3 DNA: TGTGCCAGCAGTTACACCGGGACTAGCGGGTACAATGAGCAGTTCTTC; CDR3 protein: CASSYTGTSGYNEQFF
J gene: TRBJ2-1; D gene: TRBD2; clone size: .; V gene: TRBV4-1; CDR3 DNA: TGCGCCAGCAGCCAAGGGGCGGTTAGCGGGAGGGCAGTTTTGAATGAGCAGTTCTTC; CDR3 protein: CASSQGAVSGRAVLNEQFF
J gene: TRBJ2-5; D gene: TRBD2; clone size: .; V gene: TRBV7-2; CDR3 DNA: TGTGCCAGCAGCCCCCCGGGACTAGCGGGAGGGCCGGGGACCCAGTACTTC; CDR3 protein: CASSPPGLAGGPGTQYF
J gene: TRBJ1-4; D gene: .; clone size: .; V gene: TRBV4-2; CDR3 DNA: TGTGCCAGCAGCGGACACCTGGGGGGAACTAATGAAAAACTGTTTTTT; CDR3 protein: CASSGHLGGTNEKLFF
J gene: TRBJ1-1; D gene: .; clone size: .; V gene: TRBV12-3/TRBV12-4; CDR3 DNA: TGTGCCAGCAGTTTCGGAGGCCAAGCTTTCTTT; CDR3 protein: CASSFGGQAFF
J gene: TRBJ2-2; D gene: TRBD1; clone size: .; V gene: TRBV19; CDR3 DNA: TGTGCCACCCGGACAGGGCACCGTATCGGGGAGCTGTTTTTT; CDR3 protein: CATRTGHRIGELFF
J gene: TRBJ1-1; D gene: TRBD1; clone size: .; V gene: TRBV15; CDR3 DNA: TGTGCCACCAGCCGATATACAGGGGCGGACACTGAAGCTTTCTTT; CDR3 protein: CATSRYTGADTEAFF
J gene: TRBJ2-1; D gene: TRBD2; clone size: .; V gene: TRBV7-2; CDR3 DNA: TGTGCCAGCAGCCTCGGTAGCGGGAGGGCCAGCTCCTACAATGAGCAGTTCTTC; CDR3 protein: CASSLGSGRASSYNEQFF
J gene: TRBJ2-1; D gene: .; clone size: few; V gene: TRBV21-1; CDR3 DNA: TGTGCCAGCATTGGTGGGTTCAGGAATGAGCAGTTCTTC; CDR3 protein: CASIGGFRNEQFF
J gene: TRBJ2-6; D gene: TRBD1; clone size: .; V gene: TRBV11-3; CDR3 DNA: TGTGCCAGCAGCCCCCGGACAGGGGAGTCTGGGGCCAACGTCCTGACTTTC; CDR3 protein: CASSPRTGESGANVLTF
J gene: TRBJ2-7; D gene: TRBD2; clone size: .; V gene: TRBV5-1; CDR3 DNA: TGCGCCAGCACCAACTCCGGGGTAGCGGGAGCCGAGCAGTACTTC; CDR3 protein: CASTNSGVAGAEQYF
J gene: TRBJ1-1; D gene: .; clone size: .; V gene: TRBV18; CDR3 DNA: TGTGCCAGCTCACCACCGGGGCCCCCGGAGGGTTTCTTT; CDR3 protein: CASSPPGPPEGFF
J gene: TRBJ1-1; D gene: .; clone size: few; V gene: TRBV29-1; CDR3 DNA: TGCAGCGTTGGTTGGCGGGGCGCGAACACTGAAGCTTTCTTT; CDR3 protein: CSVGWRGANTEAFF
J gene: TRBJ2-3; D gene: .; clone size: .; V gene: TRBV12-5; CDR3 DNA: TGTGCTAGTGGCCCCACGGGCGGGGCGACCTCAGATACGCAGTATTTT; CDR3 protein: CASGPTGGATSDTQYF
J gene: TRBJ2-2; D gene: .; clone size: .; V gene: TRBV7-2; CDR3 DNA: TGTGCCAGCAGCCAAAATGTGGGGGCCCACGGGGAGCTGTTTTTT; CDR3 protein: CASSQNVGAHGELFF
J gene: TRBJ2-1; D gene: .; clone size: .; V gene: TRBV5-1; CDR3 DNA: TGCGCCAGCAGCTTGCCCGGGAGCTCCTACAATGAGCAGTTCTTC; CDR3 protein: CASSLPGSSYNEQFF
J gene: TRBJ1-4; D gene: .; clone size: .; V gene: TRBV19; CDR3 DNA: TGTGCCAGTAGCCCATCGGGTGGGGCTACGGAAAAACTGTTTTTT; CDR3 protein: CASSPSGGATEKLFF
J gene: TRBJ1-2; D gene: .; clone size: .; V gene: TRBV6-4; CDR3 DNA: TGTGCCAGCAGGGAACCGGGACACCGATCAAACTATGGCTACACCTTC; CDR3 protein: CASREPGHRSNYGYTF
J gene: TRBJ2-4; D gene: .; clone size: .; V gene: TRBV18; CDR3 DNA: TGTGCCAGCTCTGGGAGTGGCAAAAACATTCAGTACTTC; CDR3 protein: CASSGSGKNIQYF
J gene: TRBJ1-6; D gene: TRBD1; clone size: .; V gene: TRBV14; CDR3 DNA: TGTGCCAGCAGCCCCGGACAGGGTCGCAATTCACCCCTCCACTTT; CDR3 protein: CASSPGQGRNSPLHF
J gene: TRBJ2-5; D gene: TRBD1; clone size: .; V gene: TRBV11-3; CDR3 DNA: TGTGCCAGCAGCTTAGCCTCCACCAGGGGGCAAGAGACCCAGTACTTC; CDR3 protein: CASSLASTRGQETQYF
J gene: TRBJ1-2; D gene: TRBD1; clone size: .; V gene: TRBV11-3; CDR3 DNA: TGTGCCAGCAGCCCAGGGGGCTATGGCTACACCTTC; CDR3 protein: CASSPGGYGYTF
J gene: TRBJ2-7; D gene: TRBD1; clone size: .; V gene: TRBV3-1/TRBV3-2; CDR3 DNA: TGTGCCAGCAGCCAGGGACAGGGTGGCTACGAGCAGTACTTC; CDR3 protein: CASSQGQGGYEQYF
J gene: TRBJ1-2; D gene: .; clone size: .; V gene: TRBV6-2/TRBV6-3; CDR3 DNA: TGTGCCAGCAGCCCAGACAGGTCCGGTGGGGGCTACACCTTC; CDR3 protein: CASSPDRSGGGYTF
J gene: TRBJ2-2; D gene: .; clone size: .; V gene: TRBV9; CDR3 DNA: TGTGCCAGCAGCCAGGACAGCCGAGCCGACACCGGGGAGCTGTTTTTT; CDR3 protein: CASSQDSRADTGELFF
J gene: TRBJ2-3; D gene: TRBD1; clone size: once; V gene: TRBV11-2; CDR3 DNA: TGTGCCAGCAGCCCGGACAGGGTCACAGATACGCAGTATTTT; CDR3 protein: CASSPDRVTDTQYF
J gene: TRBJ2-5; D gene: TRBD2; clone size: .; V gene: TRBV4-1; CDR3 DNA: TGCGCCAGCAGCCCACGCCGGGGACTAGCGGCGGGGGAGACCCAGTACTTC; CDR3 protein: CASSPRRGLAAGETQYF
J gene: TRBJ2-2; D gene: .; clone size: .; V gene: TRBV23-1; CDR3 DNA: TGCGCCAGCAGGGTCGGCAGGGCAAACACCGGGGAGCTGTTTTTT; CDR3 protein: CASRVGRANTGELFF
J gene: TRBJ1-5; D gene: .; clone size: .; V gene: TRBV27; CDR3 DNA: TGTGCCAGCAGTTTAGGGTTGGGGCAGCCGGGGGGGCCCCAGCATTTT; CDR3 protein: CASSLGLGQPGGPQHF
J gene: TRBJ1-3; D gene: TRBD1; clone size: .; V gene: TRBV19; CDR3 DNA: TGTGCCAGTTCCCCGACAGGGCCTTCCTCTGGAAACACCATATATTTT; CDR3 protein: CASSPTGPSSGNTIYF
J gene: TRBJ1-5; D gene: .; clone size: .; V gene: TRBV30; CDR3 DNA: TGTGCCTGGCGAGGGGGTTTAAGGGGGAGCAATCAGCCCCAGCATTTT; CDR3 protein: CAWRGGLRGSNQPQHF
J gene: TRBJ2-7; D gene: TRBD2; clone size: .; V gene: TRBV4-1; CDR3 DNA: TGCGCCAGCAGCTGGACTAGCGGGAGTTACGAGCAGTACTTC; CDR3 protein: CASSWTSGSYEQYF
J gene: TRBJ2-7; D gene: .; clone size: .; V gene: TRBV21-1; CDR3 DNA: TGTGCCAGCCCCCCGGGGACTAGCGGGAGCTCCTACGAGCAGTACTTC; CDR3 protein: CASPPGTSGSSYEQYF
J gene: TRBJ2-2; D gene: TRBD1; clone size: .; V gene: TRBV2; CDR3 DNA: TGTGCCAGCAGTGGGGGACAGAAAAACACCGGGGAGCTGTTTTTT; CDR3 protein: CASSGGQKNTGELFF
J gene: TRBJ2-1; D gene: .; clone size: .; V gene: TRBV5-1; CDR3 DNA: TGCGCCAGCAGCCCCCTAGGTTGGGATGAGCAGTTCTTC; CDR3 protein: CASSPLGWDEQFF
J gene: TRBJ1-4; D gene: .; clone size: .; V gene: TRBV7-9; CDR3 DNA: TGTGCCAGCAGCCATGGGGGGGCAGGGGCCGCAACTAATGAAAAACTGTTTTTT; CDR3 protein: CASSHGGAGAATNEKLFF
J gene: TRBJ2-3; D gene: TRBD2; clone size: .; V gene: TRBV19; CDR3 DNA: TGTGCCAGTAGTATAGCCCCTAGCGGGAGTACAGATACGCAGTATTTT; CDR3 protein: CASSIAPSGSTDTQYF
J gene: TRBJ2-7; D gene: TRBD2; clone size: .; V gene: TRBV6-2/TRBV6-3; CDR3 DNA: TGTGCCAGCAGCCCTAGCGGCGGCACCTACGAGCAGTACTTC; CDR3 protein: CASSPSGGTYEQYF
J gene: TRBJ2-1; D gene: .; clone size: .; V gene: TRBV5-4; CDR3 DNA: TGTGCCAGCCACGGGGGTGGTCTGAGGGGGCCCCCTGGGAATGAGCAGTTCTTC; CDR3 protein: CASHGGGLRGPPGNEQFF
J gene: TRBJ2-3; D gene: TRBD2; clone size: .; V gene: TRBV3-1/TRBV3-2; CDR3 DNA: TGTGCCAGCAGCCAAGTTCCCGGGGGGACTAGCGGGAGCGCAGATACGCAGTATTTT; CDR3 protein: CASSQVPGGTSGSADTQYF
J gene: TRBJ1-5; D gene: .; clone size: .; V gene: TRBV20-1; CDR3 DNA: TGCAGTGCTAGTTGGGGAGTTCCCCAGCATTTT; CDR3 protein: CSASWGVPQHF
J gene: TRBJ2-2; D gene: TRBD2; clone size: .; V gene: TRBV4-1; CDR3 DNA: TGCGCCAGCAGCCAACTTGGGCTAGCGGGACCCACCGGGGAGCTGTTTTTT; CDR3 protein: CASSQLGLAGPTGELFF
J gene: TRBJ2-3; D gene: TRBD2; clone size: .; V gene: TRBV15; CDR3 DNA: TGTGCCACCAGCGGGGGGGGGACAGATACGCAGTATTTT; CDR3 protein: CATSGGGTDTQYF